This passage covers 21 T cell receptor beta chains from one sample sequenced in a study of control samples from healthy donors and cancer patients. The assay was immunoSEQ multiplex PCR, and TCRdb's table has in-frame clones only and misses some. The data hold 150,000 to 200,000 clones, with about nine tenths observed a single time. The source material was blood. These receptor sequences come from a young woman in good health.

The chain joins TRBV7-2 to TRBJ1-5; D might be TRBD1 (5 bases). Between the trimmed V and J ends, which lost 5 bases and 5 bases, there was a span of 10 bases. The CDR3 loop spans 13 amino acids. Germline V gives CDR1 SGHTA, CDR2 FQGNSA. CDR3 nucleotides: TGTGCCAGCAGCAAAGACAGAGATCAGCCCCAGCATTTT. It encodes CASSKDRDQPQHF. The full variable domain, with the rest looked up from reference TRBV7-2 and TRBJ1-5, is GAGVSQSPSNKVTEKGKDVELRCDPISGHTALYWYRQSLGQGLEFLIYFQGNSAPDKSGLPSDRFSAERTGGSVSTLTIQRTQQEDSAVYLCASSKDRDQPQHFGDGTRLSIL.

This rearrangement joins TRBV28 to TRBJ1-6; 9 bases are shared with TRBD1. The CDR3 has 15 amino acids. Germline values: CDR1 MDHEN, CDR2 SYDVKM. J lost 7 bases, V lost 2 bases, and 3 bases had no gene match. For the CDR3, the DNA is TGTGCCAGCAGTTTAGGGACAGGGTCCAATTCACCCCTCCACTTT. This sequence encodes CASSLGTGSNSPLHF.

The rearrangement joins TRBV7-8 to TRBJ2-5; 14 bases align to TRBD2. Germline values: CDR1 SGHVS, CDR2 FQNEAQ. This CDR3 comprises 15 residues. Trimming at V came to 6 bases and at J to 5 bases, leaving 5 bases not matched to a gene. The chain's CDR3 is CASRRLAGGLETQYF. The CDR3 region has the DNA TGTGCCAGCAGGAGACTAGCGGGGGGGCTGGAGACCCAGTACTTC.

This chain uses TRBV28 with TRBJ2-5; D perhaps matches TRBD2 (6 bases). This CDR3 is 15 amino acids long. The V gene lost 1 base and the J gene lost 1 base, with 10 bases spanning the gap. Germline lookup yields CDR1 MDHEN and CDR2 SYDVKM. CDR3 DNA: TGTGCCAGCAGTTTATACGGGAGAGGCCAAGAGACCCAGTACTTC. Translating gives CASSLYGRGQETQYF.

The genes are TRBV11-3 and TRBJ2-7; TRBD2 matches 11 bases. Germline CDR1 reads SGHNT; CDR2 reads YENEEA. The CDR3 runs 15 residues. The junction had 4 bases not matched to a gene; V was cut back by 0 bases and J by 6 bases. CDR3 residues: CASSLDLSGRAEQYF. CDR3 DNA: TGTGCCAGCAGCTTAGATCTTAGCGGGAGGGCCGAGCAGTACTTC.

The J gene is TRBJ1-5, the V gene TRBV21-1; whether TRBD1, the table's D call, matches the DNA was not checked. TRBV21-1 represents a pseudogene. The CDR3 has 14 residues. The CDR3 is CASSGTGANQPQHF. The CDR3 coding sequence is TGTGCCAGCAGCGGGACAGGGGCCAATCAGCCCCAGCATTTT.

The rearrangement uses TRBV13 and TRBJ2-5, with 12 bases lining up with TRBD2. From germline, CDR1 is PRHDT and CDR2 FYEKMQ (reference sequence). The junction had 6 bases not matched to a gene; V was cut back by 4 bases and J by 6 bases. The CDR3 is 15 amino acids. The CDR3: CASSYLAGGRKTQYF. The DNA of the CDR3 is TGTGCCAGCAGCTACCTAGCGGGGGGGAGGAAGACCCAGTACTTC.

A single count supports this clone. The chain has TRBV18 and TRBJ1-5; D perhaps matches TRBD1 (5 bases). V was clipped by 2 bases and J by 2 bases, with 7 bases between them. CDR3 length: 14 residues. Germline V gene sequence: CDR1 KGHSH, CDR2 LQKENI. CDR3 amino acids: CASSPKQGNQPQHF. The CDR3 nucleotides are TGTGCCAGCTCACCAAAACAGGGCAATCAGCCCCAGCATTTT.

The rearrangement links TRBV6-5 to TRBJ1-2, with 9 bases identical to TRBD1. The trim removed 7 bases at V and 3 bases at J, leaving 6 bases unmatched. CDR3 size: 14 residues. Per germline, CDR1 MNHEY and CDR2 SVGAGI. CDR3 residues: CASKDRGNYYGYTF. The CDR3 coding sequence is TGTGCCAGCAAAGACAGGGGGAATTACTATGGCTACACCTTC.

The chain is built from TRBV5-5 and TRBJ2-7, with 12 nucleotides matching TRBD2. The germline V gene encodes CDR1 SGHKS and CDR2 YYEKEE (reference sequence). The length of the CDR3 is 13 residues. The junction had 2 bases not matched to a gene; V was cut back by 4 bases and J by 6 bases. CDR3 nucleotide sequence: TGTGCCAGCAGCAAACTAGCGGGGGGCGAGCAGTACTTC. Translating it yields CASSKLAGGEQYF.

The genes are TRBV5-6 and TRBJ2-3, with 14 bases that match TRBD2. The CDR3 totals 15 residues. Germline V lookup: CDR1 SGHDT, CDR2 YYEEEE. Trimming cost V 4 bases and J 7 bases; bases outside gene matches: 5. The DNA for the CDR3 is TGTGCCAGCAGCCCGACTAGCGGGGGGGCCTATACGCAGTATTTT. Translated, it gives CASSPTSGGAYTQYF. Drawing the rest from reference TRBV5-6 and TRBJ2-3, the complete variable domain is DAGVTQSPTHLIKTRGQQVTLRCSPKSGHDTVSWYQQALGQGPQFIFQYYEEEERQRGNFPDRFSGHQFPNYSSELNVNALLLGDSALYLCASSPTSGGAYTQYFGPGTRLTVL.

The J gene is TRBJ1-4, the V gene TRBV7-9; 7 bases agree with TRBD1. Germline CDR1 SEHNR, CDR2 FQNEAQ (reference sequence). CDR3 length equals 14 residues. The V segment lost 2 bases and the J segment 4 bases; nucleotides outside the gene matches: 1. Here the CDR3 DNA reads TGTGCCAGCAGCTTATGGGACAGTAATGAAAAACTGTTTTTT. As protein: CASSLWDSNEKLFF.

The chain recombines TRBV27 with TRBJ1-2, with D uncertain. Trimming removed 0 bases at V and 5 bases at J, with 7 bases between. CDR3 length: 13 residues. Germline V gene lookup returns CDR1 MNHEY and CDR2 SMNVEV (reference sequence). The CDR3: CASSLSRHYGYTF. The CDR3 DNA reads as TGTGCCAGCAGTTTATCTCGGCATTATGGCTACACCTTC.

The rearrangement joins TRBV27 to TRBJ2-3; D unresolved. The length of the CDR3 is 13 residues. Per the germline V gene, CDR1 is MNHEY and CDR2 is SMNVEV (reference sequence). The V and J ends lost 2 bases and 0 bases respectively, with 3 bases between them. Here the CDR3 DNA reads TGTGCCAGCAGTTTAATGAGCACAGATACGCAGTATTTT. Residues: CASSLMSTDTQYF.

This sequence joins TRBV3-1 (or the pseudogene TRBV3-2) and TRBJ2-1, with 14 bases aligning to TRBD2. The germline gives CDR1 LGHDT, CDR2 YNNKEL (reference sequence). J was trimmed by 2 bases and V by 2 bases; bases with no gene match: 5. The CDR3 runs 18 residues. The CDR3 DNA sequence: TGTGCCAGCAGCCAAAGACTAGCGGGAGGGAGGACCTACAATGAGCAGTTCTTC. Its translation: CASSQRLAGGRTYNEQFF.

The chain employs TRBV15 and TRBJ1-4; D perhaps matches TRBD1 (6 bases). Trimming shortened V by 1 base and J by 6 bases, and 12 bases separated the two germline ends. The CDR3 sequence is 15 residues long. Germline-derived CDR1 and CDR2 are LNHNV and YYDKDF (reference sequence). The DNA of the CDR3 is TGTGCCACCAGCAGAGTGGTACAGGGAGATGAAAAACTGTTTTTT. Its translation: CATSRVVQGDEKLFF. The full variable domain, with the rest looked up from reference TRBV15 and TRBJ1-4, is DAMVIQNPRYQVTQFGKPVTLSCSQTLNHNVMYWYQQKSSQAPKLLFHYYDKDFNNEADTPDNFQSRRPNTSFCFLDIRSPGLGDTAMYLCATSRVVQGDEKLFFGSGTQLSVL.

The chain has TRBV29-1 and TRBJ2-7; 7 bases fit TRBD1. There are 14 residues in the CDR3. Per germline, CDR1 SQVTM and CDR2 ANQGSEA. V lost 7 bases, J lost 0 bases, and 9 bases stayed unmatched. The CDR3 reads CSATDRVGSYEQYF. The CDR3 bases are TGCAGCGCAACCGACAGGGTGGGCTCCTACGAGCAGTACTTC.

The chain employs TRBV5-8 and TRBJ1-1; 8 bases agree with TRBD1. The ends lost 4 bases at V and 1 base at J; junction bases unmatched: 3. The germline V gene has CDR1 SGHTS and CDR2 YDEGEE. The CDR3 totals 14 residues. The CDR3 DNA sequence: TGTGCCAGCAGCCCAGGGACAGGGAACACTGAAGCTTTCTTT. This encodes CASSPGTGNTEAFF.

The chain carries TRBV27 and TRBJ1-4, with D perhaps matching TRBD1 (6 bases). Germline V gives CDR1 MNHEY, CDR2 SMNVEV (reference sequence). This CDR3 has 15 amino acids. V dropped 5 bases and J dropped 3 bases, with 13 bases sitting between them. The CDR3 DNA sequence: TGTGCCAGCAGTCCCGACAGGACACCTAATGAAAAACTGTTTTTT. Amino acid sequence: CASSPDRTPNEKLFF. Supplemented by reference TRBV27 and TRBJ1-4, the full variable domain reads EAQVTQNPRYLITVTGKKLTVTCSQNMNHEYMSWYRQDPGLGLRQIYYSMNVEVTDKGDVPEGYKVSRKEKRNFPLILESPSPNQTSLYFCASSPDRTPNEKLFFGSGTQLSVL.

The V call is TRBV5-1, the J call TRBJ1-4, with 7 bases matching TRBD1. CDR3 length equals 15 residues. Germline trimming cut 1 base from V and 4 bases from J; bases unmatched to any gene: 4. Germline CDR1 is SGHRS and CDR2 is YFSETQ. In nucleotides, the CDR3 is TGCGCCAGCAGCTTGTCCGGGACAGATAATGAAAAACTGTTTTTT. Its translation is CASSLSGTDNEKLFF.

J is TRBJ1-2 and V is TRBV11-3; D remains unclear. Germline CDR1 is SGHNT and CDR2 is YENEEA. Trimming removed 4 bases at V and 1 base at J, with 7 bases between. This CDR3 has 13 amino acids. The CDR3, as DNA: TGTGCCAGCAGCTCCGACGGTAACTATGGCTACACCTTC. Translation gives CASSSDGNYGYTF.